The clone carrying this T cell receptor beta chain was recorded only once. This specimen belongs to a study of blood T cell repertoires in COVID-19. Residents of under 25 US areas, aged roughly 18 to 89 years, made up the participants. Assay used: immunoSEQ multiplex PCR; TCRdb lists only in-frame clones, some missing. Among hundreds of thousands of clones listed, around 90% were seen once. The CDR3 spans 15 residues. Germline loops: CDR1 SGHVS, CDR2 FQNEAQ. V shed 5 bases and J 1 base; nucleotides not matched to a gene: 6. The specimen was PBMCs or T cells enriched from blood (not recorded which). The V and J genes are TRBV7-8 and TRBJ2-3; TRBD1 agrees at 7 bases. The clonotype comes from a woman aged 18-29 years with acute COVID-19. The CDR3 sequence is CASSPKGAGTDTQYF. CDR3 sequence (DNA): TGTGCCAGCAGCCCAAAGGGGGCGGGCACAGATACGCAGTATTTT.